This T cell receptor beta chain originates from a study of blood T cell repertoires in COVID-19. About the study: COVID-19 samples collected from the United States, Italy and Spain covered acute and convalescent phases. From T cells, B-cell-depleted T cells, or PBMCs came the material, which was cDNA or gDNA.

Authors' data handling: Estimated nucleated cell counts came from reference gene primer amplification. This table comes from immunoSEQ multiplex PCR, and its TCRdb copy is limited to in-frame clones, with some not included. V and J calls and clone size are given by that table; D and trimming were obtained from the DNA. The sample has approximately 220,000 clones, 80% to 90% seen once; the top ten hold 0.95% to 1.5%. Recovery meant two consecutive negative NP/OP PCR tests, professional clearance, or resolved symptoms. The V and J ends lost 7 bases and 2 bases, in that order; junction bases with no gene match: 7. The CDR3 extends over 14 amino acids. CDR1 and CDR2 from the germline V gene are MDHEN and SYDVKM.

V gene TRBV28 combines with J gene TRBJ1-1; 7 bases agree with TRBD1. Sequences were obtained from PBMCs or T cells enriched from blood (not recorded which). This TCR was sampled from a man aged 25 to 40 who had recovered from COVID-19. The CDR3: CASTLDRANTEAFF. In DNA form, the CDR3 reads TGTGCCAGCACCCTCGACAGGGCTAACACTGAAGCTTTCTTT.